This T cell receptor (beta chain) comes out of a study of patients and donors after allogeneic stem cell transplantation. Germline-derived CDR1 and CDR2 are DFQATT and SNEGSKA (reference sequence). This CDR3 comprises 12 residues. V was shortened by 6 bases and J by 8 bases, with 14 bases between the two germline ends. TCRdb ran MiXCR on the RT-PCR reads and lists one entry per CDR3 protein. The data show about a million distinct CDR3 sequences, with more than 15% seen just once and around 6% held by the top ten. Material: blood, either unsorted or a sorted T cell fraction (not recorded which). The receptor was isolated from a human donor who was either an allogeneic HSCT recipient or a stem cell or donor lymphocyte infusion donor (not recorded which). It is not recorded whose cells these are; they may come from a transplant donor. The chain combines TRBV20-1 with TRBJ2-4; possibly TRBD2 for D (7 bases). DNA for the CDR3: TGCAGTGCCCCACGGGGGGCCGACATTCAGTACTTC. This gives the protein CSAPRGADIQYF.